This TCR beta chain emerged from a study of shared clonotypes between healthy human individuals. The CDR3 spans 16 residues. Looked up from germline, CDR1 is SNHLY and CDR2 is FYNNEI. V lost 6 bases and J 2 bases, leaving 14 bases between the germline ends. A single count supports this clone. TCRdb keeps only in-frame clones here, not all; method: immunoSEQ multiplex PCR. This table has millions of clones, 93% appearing once. This sequence was found in a man aged 18-30 years in good health. Some clones in this sample may be carry-over from other donors' samples. Sequences were obtained from naive CD4+ T cells from PBMCs. Subset here: CD45RA+ positively selected. This rearrangement joins TRBV2 to TRBJ2-6; D might be TRBD1 or TRBD2, each matching 7 bases. The CDR3 DNA sequence: TGTGCCAGCAGAGAGACAGGGACTACTGGGGCCAACGTCCTGACTTTC. This translates into CASRETGTTGANVLTF. Using reference TRBV2 and TRBJ2-6 for the parts outside the CDR3, the full variable domain is EPEVTQTPSHQVTQMGQEVILRCVPISNHLYFYWYRQILGQKVEFLVSFYNNEISEKSEIFDDQFSVERPDGSNFTLKIRSTKLEDSAMYFCASRETGTTGANVLTFGAGSRLTVL.